The 29 T cell receptor beta chains listed next were all sequenced from one sample in a study of T cells in tuberculosis. After thawing and overnight rest, PBMC were stained with GMM-loaded CD1B tetramer, viability dye and anti-CD3 for sorting. C32 glucose monomycolate from Rhodococcus equi was loaded onto the CD1B tetramers. TCRdb's table, derived via immunoSEQ multiplex PCR, lists solely in-frame clones and lacks some. The table includes 60,000 or so clones, roughly 79% detected once. Sample: CD1b-GMM tetramer-negative cells sorted from PBMCs. These TCRs come from an adult woman with latent tuberculosis.

The chain joins TRBV21-1 to TRBJ2-5; TRBD1 was called by the table and not checked on the DNA. TRBV21-1 is a pseudogene. This CDR3 has 13 residues. CDR3 in amino acids: CASSASPQETQYF. The CDR3 DNA sequence: TGTGCCAGCAGCGCCAGTCCACAAGAGACCCAGTACTTC.

The chain recombines TRBV19 with TRBJ2-7, with 12 bases lining up with TRBD2. CDR3 length equals 15 residues. In germline, CDR1 is LNHDA, CDR2 SQIVND (reference sequence). With V trimmed by 5 bases and J by 5 bases, 7 bases remained unmatched. In nucleotides, the CDR3 is TGTGCCAGTAGTTCTAGCGGGAGGGCCCGCAACGAGCAGTACTTC. This gives the protein CASSSSGRARNEQYF.

The gene calls are TRBV5-1 and TRBJ2-7; possible D gene TRBD1, 5 bases. The CDR3 has 13 amino acids. Per germline, CDR1 SGHRS and CDR2 YFSETQ. Trimming took off 4 bases at V and 7 bases at J, with 15 bases between the two ends. The CDR3 bases are TGCGCCAGCAGCCCCTTGGTCCAGGGTGAGCAGTACTTC. Its protein is CASSPLVQGEQYF.

A few counts support this clone. The genes are TRBV27 and TRBJ2-1, with 7 bases identical to TRBD1. Germline lookup yields CDR1 MNHEY and CDR2 SMNVEV (reference sequence). The length of the CDR3 is 13 residues. V was pared by 5 bases and J by 6 bases, with 4 bases of the junction left unmatched. The CDR3 DNA reads TGTGCCAGCAGTCTAGGGACAGCCAATGAGCAGTTCTTC. Its protein product is CASSLGTANEQFF.

The chain carries TRBV27 and TRBJ1-1; D is unresolved. The length of the CDR3 is 13 residues. Germline-derived CDR1 and CDR2 are MNHEY and SMNVEV (reference sequence). V lost 5 bases and J 1 base, leaving 8 bases between the germline ends. CDR3 bases: TGTGCCAGCAGTGCCTATCCGAACACTGAAGCTTTCTTT. Translation gives CASSAYPNTEAFF.

The gene calls are TRBV10-2 and TRBJ2-3; 13 bases line up with TRBD2. Trimming removed 6 bases from V and 3 bases from J; junction bases left unmatched: 3. The CDR3 has 15 amino acids. Germline V gene data show CDR1 as WSHSY and CDR2 as SAAADI. As DNA, the CDR3 is TGCGCCAGCAGCGCGGGACTAGCGGGGACAGATACGCAGTATTTT. Its translation: CASSAGLAGTDTQYF.

This clone was detected only a few times. The chain employs TRBV6-5 and TRBJ1-6; 7 nucleotides match TRBD1. Trimming at V came to 5 bases and at J to 17 bases, leaving 6 bases not matched to a gene. The CDR3 consists of 11 residues. The germline V gene has CDR1 MNHEY and CDR2 SVGAGI. The CDR3 spells CASSEARGFHF. CDR3 nucleotide sequence: TGTGCCAGCAGTGAAGCCAGGGGGTTCCACTTT.

The J gene is TRBJ1-5, the V gene TRBV18, with TRBD1 matching 10 bases. Germline V CDR1 and CDR2: KGHSH, LQKENI. This CDR3 has 15 amino acids. The junction had 4 bases not matched to a gene; V was cut back by 3 bases and J by 5 bases. This CDR3 reads CASSPTGGSYQPQHF. In DNA form, the CDR3 reads TGTGCCAGCTCACCGACAGGGGGCAGTTATCAGCCCCAGCATTTT.

This clone appeared a few times. The chain uses TRBV30 and TRBJ1-4, with a weak D call TRBD1 (5 bases). In germline, CDR1 is GTSNPN, CDR2 SVGIG (reference sequence). The V end was cut by 2 bases, the J end by 0 bases, with 13 bases between. There are 16 residues in the CDR3. CDR3 sequence: CAWSPRGGATNEKLFF. The CDR3, as DNA: TGTGCCTGGAGTCCCCGGGGGGGAGCAACTAATGAAAAACTGTTTTTT.

The chain has TRBV6-6 and TRBJ2-1; possible D gene TRBD1, 7 bases. This CDR3 contains 12 residues. With 5 bases removed from V and 10 bases from J, the gap between germline ends came to 12 bases. Germline CDR1 reads MNHNY; CDR2 reads SVGAGI (reference sequence). CDR3 in DNA: TGTGCCAGCAGTCCCCCAGGGGGGGAGCAGTTCTTC. Protein product: CASSPPGGEQFF.

This chain uses TRBV7-9 with TRBJ1-3; TRBD1 might be the D (6 bases). This CDR3 contains 17 residues. CDR1 and CDR2 from the germline V gene are SEHNR and FQNEAQ (reference sequence). V shed 3 bases and J shed 3 bases, with 18 bases lying between them. The CDR3 spells CASSFSTGGLFGNTIYF. CDR3 nucleotide sequence: TGTGCCAGCAGCTTTTCAACGGGGGGCCTCTTTGGAAACACCATATATTTT.

The chain combines TRBV27 with TRBJ1-1; 8 nucleotides line up with TRBD1. Trimming cost V 7 bases and J 5 bases; bases outside gene matches: 15. Germline CDR1 is MNHEY and CDR2 is SMNVEV (reference sequence). There are 16 residues in the CDR3. The CDR3 nucleotides read TGTGCCAGCACCCCGACAGGGGCCCTCGGAGTAACTGAAGCTTTCTTT. It encodes CASTPTGALGVTEAFF.

Concerning this clone itself: At the DNA level, this CDR3 is encoded by other sequences in the same sample as well. V and J are TRBV6-1 and TRBJ2-3, with TRBD1 matching 7 bases. Germline V gene lookup returns CDR1 MNHNS and CDR2 SASEGT. The CDR3 length is 13 residues. After removal of 6 bases from V and 7 bases from J, the junction contained 7 bases not matched to a gene. CDR3 loop: CASRPSQGNTQYF. The CDR3, as DNA: TGTGCCAGCAGACCGTCACAGGGGAATACGCAGTATTTT.

J is TRBJ1-2 and V is TRBV14; TRBD1 aligns across 7 bases. The ends lost 1 base at V and 8 bases at J; junction bases unmatched: 10. CDR1 and CDR2 (germline): SGHDN, FVKESK. The CDR3 length is 15 residues. CDR3 DNA sequence: TGTGCCAGCAGCCAAGTCCGGACCAGGGGGGAAGGCTACACCTTC. Encoded protein: CASSQVRTRGEGYTF.

This chain connects TRBV11-2 to TRBJ2-7, with a tentative D call TRBD1 (5 bases). This CDR3 has 14 amino acids. Germline lookup yields CDR1 SGHAT and CDR2 FQNNGV. Trimming pared 4 bases from V and 0 bases from J, leaving 10 bases between. The CDR3 is CASSSRVVSYEQYF. Here the CDR3 DNA reads TGTGCCAGCAGCTCCAGGGTGGTCTCCTACGAGCAGTACTTC.

The chain couples TRBV5-6 to TRBJ1-6; D is ambiguous. Germline CDR1 and CDR2: SGHDT and YYEEEE. V was cut by 2 bases and J by 7 bases, with 13 bases left in between. This CDR3 has 15 amino acids. The CDR3 DNA is TGTGCCAGCAGCTTCTCGCGGCCTTTAAATTCACCCCTCCACTTT. Its protein is CASSFSRPLNSPLHF.

The chain links TRBV19 to TRBJ2-1, with 13 bases matching TRBD2. This CDR3 has 16 amino acids. V trimming: 3 bases; J trimming: 2 bases; junction bases outside the gene matches: 1. CDR1 is LNHDA, CDR2 SQIVND, per germline (reference sequence). This CDR3 reads CASSMGLAGPYNEQFF. CDR3 bases: TGTGCCAGTAGTATGGGACTAGCGGGGCCCTACAATGAGCAGTTCTTC.

The chain joins TRBV9 to TRBJ2-4; D is ambiguous. The germline gives CDR1 SGDLS, CDR2 YYNGEE. This CDR3 has 16 amino acids. Between the trimmed V and J ends, which lost 0 bases and 5 bases, there was a span of 15 bases. The CDR3 DNA reads TGTGCCAGCAGCGTAGGGGCCTCCCAAACCCAAAACATTCAGTACTTC. Protein sequence: CASSVGASQTQNIQYF.

V usage is TRBV7-9 and J usage is TRBJ1-1; 8 nucleotides align to TRBD1. This CDR3 contains 15 residues. V lost 5 bases and J lost 0; bases outside the gene matches: 5. Per the germline V gene, CDR1 is SEHNR and CDR2 is FQNEAQ (reference sequence). CDR3 sequence (DNA): TGTGCCAGCAGCCGAGACAGGGGCATGAACACTGAAGCTTTCTTT. Its protein is CASSRDRGMNTEAFF.

The rearrangement links TRBV6-5 to TRBJ1-4, with 11 nucleotides matching TRBD1. The CDR3 has 15 amino acids. Germline-derived CDR1 and CDR2 are MNHEY and SVGAGI. J lost 4 bases, V lost 4 bases, and 2 bases had no gene match. In DNA, the CDR3 is TGTGCCAGCAGTTCGGACAGGGGGCGTAATGAAAAACTGTTTTTT. This translates into CASSSDRGRNEKLFF.

V usage is TRBV5-5 and J usage is TRBJ1-1, with D possibly being TRBD1 (5 bases). The CDR3 runs to 15 residues. CDR1 is SGHKS and CDR2 is YYEKEE in the germline V gene (reference sequence). Trimming removed 4 bases from V and 4 bases from J, with 17 bases in between. The CDR3 nucleotides read TGTGCCAGCAGCCGTTCTCAGGGCGGGAGCACTGAAGCTTTCTTT. Translating gives CASSRSQGGSTEAFF.

The chain combines TRBV5-4 with TRBJ1-1; 8 bases fit TRBD1. The CDR3 is 14 residues long. Germline V gene lookup returns CDR1 SGHNT and CDR2 YYREEE (reference sequence). The V segment lost 4 bases and the J segment 4 bases; nucleotides outside the gene matches: 6. The CDR3 nucleotides read TGTGCCAGCAGCCCAGGGGGCCAGGGCACTGAAGCTTTCTTT. Protein: CASSPGGQGTEAFF.

This chain connects TRBV2 to TRBJ2-7; 8 bases are a match to TRBD1. This CDR3 comprises 14 residues. Germline loops: CDR1 SNHLY, CDR2 FYNNEI. V lost 7 bases and J lost 4; bases outside the gene matches: 9. In DNA, the CDR3 is TGTGCCAGCAAACCGGACAGGGCAGCTTACGAGCAGTACTTC. It translates to CASKPDRAAYEQYF.

The rearrangement joins TRBV27 to TRBJ1-2, with TRBD1 matching over 8 bases. V shed 8 bases and J 6 bases; nucleotides not matched to a gene: 14. Germline V gene data show CDR1 as MNHEY and CDR2 as SMNVEV (reference sequence). This CDR3 comprises 15 residues. In DNA, the CDR3 is TGTGCCAGCGGCCTCCGGGACAGGTTTGGAGATGGCTACACCTTC. Its translation: CASGLRDRFGDGYTF.

The chain recombines TRBV29-1 with TRBJ2-1; 10 bases agree with TRBD1. There are 14 residues in the CDR3. Germline-derived CDR1 and CDR2 are SQVTM and ANQGSEA. J lost 10 bases, V lost 4 bases, and 10 bases had no gene match. The CDR3, as DNA: TGCAGCGTTGCCACCGGGACAGGGGTCAAGGAGCAGTTCTTC. It codes for CSVATGTGVKEQFF.

This sequence joins TRBV27 and TRBJ1-1; possibly TRBD1 for D (6 bases). The length of the CDR3 is 15 residues. With 1 base removed from V and 0 bases from J, the gap between germline ends came to 9 bases. Germline V gives CDR1 MNHEY, CDR2 SMNVEV (reference sequence). CDR3 DNA: TGTGCCAGCAGTTTATTCACAGGGATGAACACTGAAGCTTTCTTT. It specifies CASSLFTGMNTEAFF.

This clone was seen more than once but under ten times. J is TRBJ2-7 and V is TRBV28; 10 bases match TRBD2. CDR1 and CDR2 from the germline V gene are MDHEN and SYDVKM. The CDR3 length is 14 residues. The V gene end was trimmed by 6 bases and the J gene end by 5 bases; junction bases not matched to a gene: 7. The CDR3 region has the DNA TGTGCCAGCAGCTACCTAGCGGGAGTAAACGAGCAGTACTTC. Its translation: CASSYLAGVNEQYF.

This clone was detected once. The rearrangement joins TRBV5-1 to TRBJ2-7; 8 bases are a match to TRBD2. Germline V gene lookup returns CDR1 SGHRS and CDR2 YFSETQ. The ends lost 0 bases at V and 0 bases at J; junction bases unmatched: 5. The CDR3 has 16 amino acids. CDR3 in DNA: TGCGCCAGCAGCTTGGGCACTAGCGGTCTCTCCTACGAGCAGTACTTC. It is translated as CASSLGTSGLSYEQYF.

CDR3 nucleotides: TGTGCCAGTAGGGGGACTAGCGGGGGGGCCGCGTATTTT. Translating it yields CASRGTSGGAAYF. The rearrangement uses TRBV19 and TRBJ2-3, with 16 nucleotides matching TRBD2. CDR1 and CDR2 from the germline V gene are LNHDA and SQIVND (reference sequence). The CDR3 length is 13 residues. V lost 6 bases to trimming and J lost 14 bases; unmatched junction nucleotides: 5.